This T cell receptor (beta chain) is drawn from a study of Ad26.COV2.S vaccination and SARS-CoV-2 variants. Study-level points and caveats: Spike-specific responses of CD8+ and CD4+ T cells were reported to display substantial breadth after vaccination.

As to this clone: No antigen is known for it.

Treatment: roughly 19 received Ad26.COV2.S at low or high dose, single or two shots; about 5 received placebo; per-sample allocation not given. On day 63 after the first injection, vaccine and placebo recipients gave samples. Aged 18-55 years, donor was enrolled in Boston in about 2020. The CDR3 consists of 14 residues. Deletions cut 5 bases from V and 6 bases from J, with 15 bases between. The germline V gene encodes CDR1 MDHEN and CDR2 SYDVKM. The table came from immunoSEQ multiplex PCR; TCRdb's copy has only in-frame clones and leaves some out. The sample has under 600,000 clones, about nine tenths seen once.

The clonotype was recovered from a person aged 18-60 years who received the Ad26.COV2.S COVID-19 vaccine or a placebo. The chain is built from TRBV28 and TRBJ2-3; unclear D gene. Sequencing used peripheral blood, obtained in a trial of Ad26.COV2.S vaccine versus placebo. Here the CDR3 DNA reads TGTGCCAGCAGTATGGGGTTGAAGTCTGATACGCAGTATTTT. It yields the protein CASSMGLKSDTQYF. Full variable domain (remainder filled in from reference TRBV28 and TRBJ2-3): DVKVTQSSRYLVKRTGEKVFLECVQDMDHENMFWYRQDPGLGLRLIYFSYDVKMKEKGDIPEGYSVSREKKERFSLILESASTNQTSMYLCASSMGLKSDTQYFGPGTRLTVL.